A selection of T cell receptor beta chains follows, all from one sample in a study of CD8+ T cells in alopecia areata. Clones were read by immunoSEQ multiplex PCR, and TCRdb kept only the in-frame ones, dropping some. The data hold 220,000 or so clones, with approximately 52% observed a single time. The material was CD4+ T cells sorted from blood, obtained at week 0. These receptor sequences come from a human donor with alopecia areata. Each CDR3 is given with its conserved first and last residue. The D gene is left open where the match is weak. The size entry is marked missing in some rows and otherwise reads once, few, many or a size class.

-	TRBJ1-2	TRBV2	few	CASSRNSYGYTF	TGTGCCAGCAGTAGGAACAGCTATGGCTACACCTTC
-	TRBJ2-1	TRBV5-1	-	CASSLAGGQEQFF	TGCGCCAGCAGCTTGGCCGGAGGACAGGAGCAGTTCTTC
-	TRBJ2-7	TRBV20-1	-	CSAPERAPYF	TGCAGTGCCCCAGAGAGAGCCCCGTACTTC
TRBD1	TRBJ1-2	TRBV11-1	-	CASSLGTDYGYTF	TGTGCCAGCAGCCTCGGGACAGACTATGGCTACACCTTC
-	TRBJ1-2	TRBV29-1	-	CSAPGGGKYGYTF	TGCAGCGCCCCCGGGGGGGGCAAATATGGCTACACCTTC
TRBD2	TRBJ2-1	TRBV2	-	CASSEPGLAGLFF	TGTGCCAGCAGTGAACCTGGACTAGCGGGGTTATTCTTC
TRBD2	TRBJ2-6	TRBV30	-	CAWSSLLAGVSGANVLTF	TGTGCCTGGAGTTCCCTTCTAGCGGGAGTATCTGGGGCCAACGTCCTGACTTTC
-	TRBJ1-1	TRBV28	-	CASSSRYGAFF	TGTGCCAGCAGTTCGCGGTATGGGGCTTTCTTT
-	TRBJ1-5	TRBV2	-	CASSVGQWPQHF	TGTGCCAGCAGTGTGGGGCAGTGGCCCCAGCATTTT
-	TRBJ1-1	TRBV30	once	CAWRLQFGHQNTEAFF	TGTGCCTGGAGACTGCAGTTCGGACATCAGAACACTGAAGCTTTCTTT
-	TRBJ2-1	TRBV7-9	few	CASSLGAVNEQFF	TGTGCCAGCAGCTTAGGGGCTGTGAATGAGCAGTTCTTC
TRBD1	TRBJ1-2	TRBV6-1	-	CASRSTGGGGGYTF	TGTGCCAGCAGGTCTACAGGGGGCGGAGGAGGCTACACCTTC
-	TRBJ2-3	TRBV5-6	-	CASSSEGYTQYF	TGTGCCAGCAGCTCAGAGGGGTATACGCAGTATTTT
-	TRBJ2-2	TRBV10-2	-	CASSESSPIWTVFTGELFF	TGCGCCAGCAGTGAGTCCAGCCCTATATGGACAGTGTTCACCGGGGAGCTGTTTTTT
TRBD1	TRBJ1-1	TRBV27	-	CASSPLWTGRNTEAFF	TGTGCCAGCAGTCCCTTATGGACAGGGAGAAATACTGAAGCTTTCTTT
-	TRBJ2-5	TRBV18	-	CASSPPPGANFQETQYF	TGTGCCAGCTCACCACCCCCGGGGGCCAACTTCCAAGAGACCCAGTACTTC
TRBD1	TRBJ1-2	TRBV30	once	CAWSRTGGNYGYTF	TGTGCCTGGAGCCGGACAGGCGGTAACTATGGCTACACCTTC
-	TRBJ2-5	TRBV29-1	-	CSVDSSWQETQYF	TGCAGCGTTGATAGCTCGTGGCAAGAGACCCAGTACTTC
TRBD2	TRBJ2-1	TRBV6-5	-	CASSYLSSGRGNEQFF	TGTGCCAGCAGTTACCTCTCTAGCGGGAGAGGGAATGAGCAGTTCTTC
-	TRBJ2-1	TRBV29-1	few	CSVEDGVSRGQFF	TGCAGCGTTGAAGATGGAGTTAGTAGGGGGCAGTTCTTC
-	TRBJ2-3	TRBV18	-	CASSPRGTDTQYF	TGTGCCAGCTCACCACGGGGCACAGATACGCAGTATTTT
TRBD1	TRBJ2-5	TRBV18	-	CASSPTGGRETQYF	TGTGCCAGCTCACCGACAGGGGGCAGGGAGACCCAGTACTTC
-	TRBJ1-1	TRBV6-9	-	CASSYPRESEAFF	TGTGCCAGCAGTTACCCCAGGGAATCTGAAGCTTTCTTT